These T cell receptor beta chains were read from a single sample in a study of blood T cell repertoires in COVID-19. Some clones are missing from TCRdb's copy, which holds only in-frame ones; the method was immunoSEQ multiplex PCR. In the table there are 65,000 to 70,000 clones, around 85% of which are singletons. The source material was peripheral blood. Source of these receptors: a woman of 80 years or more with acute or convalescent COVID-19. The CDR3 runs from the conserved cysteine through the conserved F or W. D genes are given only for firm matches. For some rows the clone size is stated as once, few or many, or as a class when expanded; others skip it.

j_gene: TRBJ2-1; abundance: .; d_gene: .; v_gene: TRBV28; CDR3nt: TGTGCCAGCAGGGTAGCCAATGAGCAGTTCTTC; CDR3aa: CASRVANEQFF
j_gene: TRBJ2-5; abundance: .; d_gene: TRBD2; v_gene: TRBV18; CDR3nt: TGTGCCAGCTCACCAGCGGGGGTGGAGACCCAGTACTTC; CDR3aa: CASSPAGVETQYF
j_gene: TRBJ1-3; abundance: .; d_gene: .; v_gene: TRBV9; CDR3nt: TGTGCCAGCAGCCGAGGGATAGGAAACACCATATATTTT; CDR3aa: CASSRGIGNTIYF
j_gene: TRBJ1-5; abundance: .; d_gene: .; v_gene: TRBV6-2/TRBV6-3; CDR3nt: TGTGCCAGCAGTTTTTTCGGGTATGGTCAGCCCCAGCATTTT; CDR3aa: CASSFFGYGQPQHF
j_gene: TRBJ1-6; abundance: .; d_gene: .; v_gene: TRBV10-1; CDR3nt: TGCGCCAGCAGGGCAGACTTGAATAATTCACCCCTCCACTTT; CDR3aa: CASRADLNNSPLHF
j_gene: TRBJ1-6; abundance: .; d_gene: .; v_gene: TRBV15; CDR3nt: TGTGCCACCAGCAGGGATCGGGAAGCACCCCTCCACTTT; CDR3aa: CATSRDREAPLHF
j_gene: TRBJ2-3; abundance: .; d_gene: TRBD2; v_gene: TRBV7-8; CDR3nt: TGTGCCAGCAGCTTAGGCAGCGGGGGATACCGCGGAGATACGCAGTATTTT; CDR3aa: CASSLGSGGYRGDTQYF
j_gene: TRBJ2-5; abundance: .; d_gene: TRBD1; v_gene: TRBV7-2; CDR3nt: TGTGCCAGCAGCCCTCCAGGGGGCAGACAAGAGACCCAGTACTTC; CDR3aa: CASSPPGGRQETQYF
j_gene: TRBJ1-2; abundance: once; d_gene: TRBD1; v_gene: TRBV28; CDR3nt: TGTGCCAGCAGTTTATGGCAGGGGGGCGACTATGGCTACACCTTC; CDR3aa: CASSLWQGGDYGYTF
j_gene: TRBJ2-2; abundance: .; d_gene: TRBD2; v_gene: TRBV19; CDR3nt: TGTGCCAGTAGGATCGGGGGGGCCCGGGGCACCGGGGAGCTGTTTTTT; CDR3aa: CASRIGGARGTGELFF
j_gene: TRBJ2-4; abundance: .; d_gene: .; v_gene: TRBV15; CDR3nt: TGTGCCACCAGCACGAGACAGACCCTAAACATTCAGTACTTC; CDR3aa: CATSTRQTLNIQYF
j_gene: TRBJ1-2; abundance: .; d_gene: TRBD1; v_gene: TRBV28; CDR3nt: TGTGCCAGCAGTTTGCAGGGGGTGGATGGCTACACCTTC; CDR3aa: CASSLQGVDGYTF
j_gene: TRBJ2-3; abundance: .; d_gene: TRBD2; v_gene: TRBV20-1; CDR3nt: TGCAGTGCTAGTCCTAGCGGGAGAGGCACAGATACGCAGTATTTT; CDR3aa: CSASPSGRGTDTQYF
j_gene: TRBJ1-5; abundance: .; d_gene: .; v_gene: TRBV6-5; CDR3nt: TGTGCCAGCAGGGCGGGGTTCAATCAGCCCCAGCATTTT; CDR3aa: CASRAGFNQPQHF
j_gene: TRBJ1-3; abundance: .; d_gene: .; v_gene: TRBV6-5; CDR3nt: TGTGCCAGCAGTTACTCGATAGCGGGGCTGAACACCATATATTTT; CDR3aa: CASSYSIAGLNTIYF
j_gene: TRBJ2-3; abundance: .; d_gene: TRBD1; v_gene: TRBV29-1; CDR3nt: TGCAGCGTTGAAAGGGGACAGGGAAGAGATACGCAGTATTTT; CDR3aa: CSVERGQGRDTQYF
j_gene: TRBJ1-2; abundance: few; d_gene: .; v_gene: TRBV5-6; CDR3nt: TGTGCCAGCAGCCTGGCACCCAGGGCTTCCTATGGCTACACCTTC; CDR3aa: CASSLAPRASYGYTF
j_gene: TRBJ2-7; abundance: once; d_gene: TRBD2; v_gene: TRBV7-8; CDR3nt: TGTGCCAGCAGCGGACTAGGCCGGGTCGAGCAGTACTTC; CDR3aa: CASSGLGRVEQYF
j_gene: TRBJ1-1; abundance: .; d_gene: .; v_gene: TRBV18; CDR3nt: TGTGCCAGCTCCCTATCGACAAGCGAAGCTTTCTTT; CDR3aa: CASSLSTSEAFF
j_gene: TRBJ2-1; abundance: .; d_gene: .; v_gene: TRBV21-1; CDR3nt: TGTGCCAGCAGCAAAGAGGTCAGCCTGGGCCACAATGAGCAGTTCTTC; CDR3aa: CASSKEVSLGHNEQFF
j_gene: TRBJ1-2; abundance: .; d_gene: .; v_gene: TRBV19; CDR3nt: TGTGCCAGTATGAACGCAGGCTCGGGCTACACCTTC; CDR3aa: CASMNAGSGYTF
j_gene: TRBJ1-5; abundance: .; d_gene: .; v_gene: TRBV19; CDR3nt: TGTGCCAGTAACTTTGACAGTCGGGGCAATCAGCCCCAGCATTTT; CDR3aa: CASNFDSRGNQPQHF
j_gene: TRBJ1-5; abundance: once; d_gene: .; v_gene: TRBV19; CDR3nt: TGTGCCTCTTCGCCGGGGGGGGTGGCTCAGCCCCAGCATTTT; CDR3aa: CASSPGGVAQPQHF
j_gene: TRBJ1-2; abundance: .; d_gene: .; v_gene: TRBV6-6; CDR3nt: TGTGCCAGCAGACCCACCCAGGAGGGATTCGGGTATGGCTACACCTTC; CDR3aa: CASRPTQEGFGYGYTF
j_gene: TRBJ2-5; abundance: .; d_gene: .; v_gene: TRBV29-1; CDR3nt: TGCAGCGTTGAAGATCTTGCAGGGGCTATCTCGGAGACCCAGTACTTC; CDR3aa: CSVEDLAGAISETQYF
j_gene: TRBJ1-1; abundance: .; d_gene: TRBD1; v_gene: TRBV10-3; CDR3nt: TGTGCCATCAGTGAGTCCGACAGGGAGAACACTGAAGCTTTCTTT; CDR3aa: CAISESDRENTEAFF
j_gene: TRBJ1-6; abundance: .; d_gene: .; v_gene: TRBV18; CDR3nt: TGTGCCAGCTCACCCGGACAGTCTTCACCCCTCCACTTT; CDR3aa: CASSPGQSSPLHF
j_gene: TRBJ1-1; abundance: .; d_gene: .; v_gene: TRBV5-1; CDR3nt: TGCGCCAGCAGCCTTTGGGAGGGGCTAGACACTGAAGCTTTCTTT; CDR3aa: CASSLWEGLDTEAFF
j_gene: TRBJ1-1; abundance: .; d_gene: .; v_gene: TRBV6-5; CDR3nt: TGTGCCAGCAGTCGCTGGGATGGGGCCGAAGCTTTCTTT; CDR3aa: CASSRWDGAEAFF
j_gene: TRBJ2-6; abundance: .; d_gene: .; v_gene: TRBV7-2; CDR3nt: TGTGCCAGCAGCTTAGTTGGGCCTGGGGCCAACGTCCTGACTTTC; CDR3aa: CASSLVGPGANVLTF
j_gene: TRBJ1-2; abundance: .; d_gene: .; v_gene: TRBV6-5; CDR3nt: TGTGCCAGCAGTCAGGGATTCGGCTACACCTTC; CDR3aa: CASSQGFGYTF
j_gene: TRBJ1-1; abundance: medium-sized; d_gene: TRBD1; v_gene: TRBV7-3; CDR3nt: TGTGCCAGCAGCCCTACAGGGGGCACTGAAGCTTTCTTT; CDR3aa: CASSPTGGTEAFF
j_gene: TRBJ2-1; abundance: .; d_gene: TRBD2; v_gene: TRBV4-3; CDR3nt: TGCGCCAGCAGCCAAGGGGCGAGGCGGGAGGGCGACAATGAGCAGTTCTTC; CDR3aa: CASSQGARREGDNEQFF
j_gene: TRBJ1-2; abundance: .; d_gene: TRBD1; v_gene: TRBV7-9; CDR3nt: TGTGCCAGCAGCCCGCAGACAGGGACCTATGGCTACACCTTC; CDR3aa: CASSPQTGTYGYTF
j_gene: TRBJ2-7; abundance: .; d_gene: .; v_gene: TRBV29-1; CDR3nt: TGCAGCCCCTATGGGGGGACGATGAAAAAAGAGCAGTACTTC; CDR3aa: CSPYGGTMKKEQYF
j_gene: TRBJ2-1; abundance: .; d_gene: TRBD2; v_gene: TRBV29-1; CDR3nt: TGCAGCGTTATAGCGGGAGGAATCTCCTACAATGAGCAGTTCTTC; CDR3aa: CSVIAGGISYNEQFF
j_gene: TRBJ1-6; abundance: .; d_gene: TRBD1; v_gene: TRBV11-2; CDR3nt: TGTGCCAGCAGCCCAGGGACAGAAGCACCCCTCCACTTT; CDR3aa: CASSPGTEAPLHF
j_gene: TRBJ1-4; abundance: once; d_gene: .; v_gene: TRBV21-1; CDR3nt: TGTGCCAGCAGCAAAGATCGGGGGACAGGGATCTACGAAAAACTGTTTTTT; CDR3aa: CASSKDRGTGIYEKLFF
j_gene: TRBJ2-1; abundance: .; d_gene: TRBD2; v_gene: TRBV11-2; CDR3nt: TGTGCCAGCAGCTCCCCCCGGGGAGGGAATGAGCAGTTCTTC; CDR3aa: CASSSPRGGNEQFF
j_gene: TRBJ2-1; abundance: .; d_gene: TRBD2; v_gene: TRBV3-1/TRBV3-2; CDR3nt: TGTGCCAGCAGCCAAGGCGGGGGGGGCTCCTACAATGAGCAGTTCTTC; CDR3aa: CASSQGGGGSYNEQFF
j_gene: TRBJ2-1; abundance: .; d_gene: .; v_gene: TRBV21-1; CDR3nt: TGTGCCAGCAGCAAAGCGGGCTACGATCGAAGCAATGAGCAGTTCTTC; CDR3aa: CASSKAGYDRSNEQFF
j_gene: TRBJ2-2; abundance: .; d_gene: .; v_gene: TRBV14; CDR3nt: TGTGCCAGCAGCCAGCTTCGGTCCGGGGAGCTGTTTTTT; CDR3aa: CASSQLRSGELFF
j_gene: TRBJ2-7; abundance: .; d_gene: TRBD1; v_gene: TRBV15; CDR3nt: TGTGCCACCAGCAGAGCCGGGACAGGGTCCTACGAGCAGTACTTC; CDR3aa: CATSRAGTGSYEQYF
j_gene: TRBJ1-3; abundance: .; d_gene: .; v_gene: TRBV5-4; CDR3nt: TGTGCCAGCAGCTCGGTGGGGGGAGGAAACACCATATATTTT; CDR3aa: CASSSVGGGNTIYF
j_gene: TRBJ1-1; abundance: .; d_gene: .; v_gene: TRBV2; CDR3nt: TGTGCCAGCAGGGGTGGACTGCTGAACACTGAAGCTTTCTTT; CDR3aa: CASRGGLLNTEAFF
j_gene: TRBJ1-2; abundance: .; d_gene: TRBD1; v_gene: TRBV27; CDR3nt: TGTGCCAGCAGTTTATCGCCGGGACAGTACACTTATGGCTACACCTTC; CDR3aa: CASSLSPGQYTYGYTF
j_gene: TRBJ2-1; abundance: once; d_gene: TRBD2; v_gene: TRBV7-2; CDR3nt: TGTGCCAGCAGCTTAGAAGGGACTAGCGGGACTAGCTCCTACAATGAGCAGTTCTTC; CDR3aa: CASSLEGTSGTSSYNEQFF
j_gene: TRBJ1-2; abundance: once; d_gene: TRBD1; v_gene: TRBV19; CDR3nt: TGTGCCAGTAGTATATCTGGGACAGGGGCCAACTATGGCTACACCTTC; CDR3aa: CASSISGTGANYGYTF
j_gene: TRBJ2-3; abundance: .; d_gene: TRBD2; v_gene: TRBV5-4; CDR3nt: TGTGCCAGCAGCTTGGGGCGTCGAGCGGGAGGGAGCCCAGATACGCAGTATTTT; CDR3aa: CASSLGRRAGGSPDTQYF
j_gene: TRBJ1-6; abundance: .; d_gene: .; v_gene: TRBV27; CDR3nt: TGTGCCAGCAGTCCCGACTTCAAGAGCTCCTATAATTCACCCCTCCACTTT; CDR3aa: CASSPDFKSSYNSPLHF
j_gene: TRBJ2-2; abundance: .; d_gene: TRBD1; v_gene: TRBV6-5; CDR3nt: TGTGCCAGCAGTAGACAGGGGGCCACCGGGGAGCTGTTTTTT; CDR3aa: CASSRQGATGELFF
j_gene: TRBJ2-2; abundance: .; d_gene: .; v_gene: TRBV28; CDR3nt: TGTGCCAGCAGCCCAGGGACATTGAGAACCGGGGAGCTGTTTTTT; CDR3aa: CASSPGTLRTGELFF
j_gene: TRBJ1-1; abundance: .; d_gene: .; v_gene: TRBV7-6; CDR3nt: TGTGCCAGCAGCGCCAACAAGAACACTGAAGCTTTCTTT; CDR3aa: CASSANKNTEAFF